This T cell receptor (beta chain) was profiled in a study of blood T cell repertoires in COVID-19. The method was immunoSEQ multiplex PCR; TCRdb's version includes in-frame clones alone and lacks a portion of them. The sample includes about 180,000 clones, 85% to 90% of them seen just once. The sequencing sample was made of peripheral blood. This receptor was taken from a person aged 70 to 85 with COVID-19, enrolled during active disease.

CDR3 DNA sequence: TGCGCCAGCAGCCAAGTCCTAGCGGGCGGGTACCAAGAGACCCAGTACTTC. It encodes CASSQVLAGGYQETQYF. V usage is TRBV4-1 and J usage is TRBJ2-5; 8 bases agree with TRBD2. The germline V gene encodes CDR1 MGHRA and CDR2 YSYEKL. This CDR3 comprises 17 residues. V gave up 1 base and J gave up 0 bases; unmatched junction bases: 7.